This TCR beta chain comes out of a study of blood T cells in healthy people across ages. Study-level findings and limits: From one million sequenced T cells, diversity estimates were lower bounds.

Of note for this clonotype: As yet, its antigen is unknown.

Primed by a sample-barcoded 5' primer and a J-beta primer mix, a second PCR proceeded for about 6 to 12 cycles. TCRdb reprocessed the 5' RACE reads via MiXCR and lists one record per CDR3 protein. The sample carries more than 800,000 distinct CDR3 sequences, under 45% recorded once. Material: blood. This TCR derives from an older woman in good health.

The CDR3 loop reads CASSQGDRVNYGYTF. DNA for the CDR3: TGCGCCAGCAGCCAAGGGGACAGGGTGAACTATGGCTACACCTTC. This chain joins TRBV4-1 and TRBJ1-2; 9 positions match TRBD1. Per germline, CDR1 MGHRA and CDR2 YSYEKL. This CDR3 comprises 15 residues. V shed 1 base, J shed 2 bases, and the junction held 2 bases outside the gene matches.